These 5 T cell receptor beta chains were all obtained from the same sample, sequenced in a study of regulatory T cells in long-lasting Graves disease. Library construction for TCR beta used iRepertoire HTBI primers and Arm-PCR of CDR3 regions. MiXCR, applied by TCRdb to the multiplex PCR reads, yields one record per CDR3 protein. The sample lists about 540,000 distinct CDR3 sequences, approximately 15% occurring once. As to time point: newly diagnosed GD, antithyroid drugs for less than 3 months. RNA extracted from PBMCs served as the sequencing template. These data were likewise used in another study, on T cells in Graves' hyperthyroidism and ophthalmopathy.

Specimen: peripheral blood mononuclear cells (PBMCs), collected at new diagnosis, from a patient treated with antithyroid drugs. All receptors derive from a man younger than 40 with Graves disease.

Many counts were recorded for this clonotype. V is TRBV29-1 and J is TRBJ2-5; maybe TRBD2 (6 bases). The V gene lost 7 bases and the J gene lost 2 bases, with 11 bases spanning the gap. Germline V gene data show CDR1 as SQVTM and CDR2 as ANQGSEA. The CDR3 runs to 12 residues. The CDR3 bases are TGCAGCGGAGTGGAGGGGCAAGAGACCCAGTACTTC. This translates into CSGVEGQETQYF.

The table lists this clonotype with many counts. The chain employs TRBV3-1 and TRBJ2-1; 11 nucleotides align to TRBD2. The germline gives CDR1 LGHDT, CDR2 YNNKEL (reference sequence). The CDR3 covers 14 residues. V trimming: 4 bases; J trimming: 7 bases; junction bases outside the gene matches: 3. The CDR3 coding sequence is TGTGCCAGCAGCCGACTAGCGGGAATAAATGAGCAGTTCTTC. It codes for CASSRLAGINEQFF.

This clonotype was recorded many times. This chain uses TRBV3-1 with TRBJ1-2; D uncertain. The CDR3 spans 15 residues. Trimming removed 0 bases at V and 1 base at J, with 9 bases between. Germline V gene sequence: CDR1 LGHDT, CDR2 YNNKEL (reference sequence). CDR3 DNA sequence: TGTGCCAGCAGCCAAGATCAACGGATTAACTATGGCTACACCTTC. It codes for CASSQDQRINYGYTF.

The chain is built from TRBV27 and TRBJ1-1; D gene ambiguous. Germline CDR1 reads MNHEY; CDR2 reads SMNVEV (reference sequence). The CDR3 runs to 15 residues. Deletions cut 1 base from V and 0 bases from J, with 9 bases between. The CDR3 DNA follows: TGTGCCAGCAGTTTATTCCACGGATTGAACACTGAAGCTTTCTTT. It is translated as CASSLFHGLNTEAFF.

This clonotype was recorded many times. J is TRBJ1-6 and V is TRBV7-9; D not certain. Looked up from germline, CDR1 is SEHNR and CDR2 is FQNEAQ (reference sequence). V was clipped by 3 bases and J by 8 bases, with 8 bases between them. The CDR3 covers 13 residues. CDR3 coding DNA: TGTGCCAGCAGCTTTTTGCCAGATTCACCCCTCCACTTT. It encodes CASSFLPDSPLHF.